A single sample gave rise to the 3 T cell receptor beta chains below, sequenced in a study of cytomegalovirus exposure and HLA in healthy donors. The PCR made use of 60 Vbeta and 13 Jbeta primers. Generated by immunoSEQ multiplex PCR, the TCRdb table keeps only in-frame clones and is missing some. The table lists about 110,000 clones, around 73% of them singletons. The sample taken for sequencing was PBMCs. Source of these receptors: a man aged 30 to 39 in good health and CMV-seronegative.

The J gene is TRBJ2-7, the V gene TRBV27, with 8 bases that match TRBD1. This CDR3 has 14 amino acids. The germline gives CDR1 MNHEY, CDR2 SMNVEV (reference sequence). V gave up 3 bases and J gave up 4 bases; unmatched junction bases: 5. In DNA, the CDR3 is TGTGCCAGCAGTTTTCAGGGGGCTATATACGAGCAGTACTTC. It is translated as CASSFQGAIYEQYF.

V and J are TRBV18 and TRBJ2-5, with 12 bases lining up with TRBD1. Near its end, the DNA agrees better with TRBJ2-7, so the J call may be wrong. Germline V gene data show CDR1 as KGHSH and CDR2 as LQKENI. CDR3 length: 15 residues. The CDR3 sequence is CASSGTGGASYEQYF. The CDR3, as DNA: TGTGCCAGCTCAGGGACAGGGGGCGCTTCCTACGAGCAGTACTTC.

V usage is TRBV5-1 and J usage is TRBJ2-3, with 8 bases identical to TRBD1. The J segment lost 4 bases and the V segment lost 7 bases, leaving 8 bases of the junction unmatched. CDR3 length: 14 residues. Per the germline V gene, CDR1 is SGHRS and CDR2 is YFSETQ. The CDR3 region is CASFLGQGADTQYF. DNA of the CDR3: TGCGCCAGCTTTCTCGGACAGGGAGCAGATACGCAGTATTTT.